Listed here are 20 T cell receptor beta chains from one sample, sequenced in a study of a mutant IDH1 vaccine in newly diagnosed glioma. Time point in this sample: week 47, end of study. One vaccine dose held 300 ug of mutant IDH1 20-mer peptide and came with topical imiquimod. Sequenced by immunoSEQ multiplex PCR; TCRdb stores in-frame clones only, minus some. The sample records 56,000 or so clones, 76% being singletons. The antigens of these receptors remain unknown. Sample: PBMCs, taken from a glioma patient whose treatment included an IDH1 peptide vaccine. The receptors originated from a middle-aged woman with glioma. Some clones in this sample may be carry-over from other donors' samples.

The rearrangement links TRBV6-1 to TRBJ1-6; TRBD1 agrees at 8 bases. With 2 bases clipped from V and 10 bases from J, the junction kept 7 bases outside the gene matches. The CDR3 covers 15 residues. The germline V gene has CDR1 MNHNS and CDR2 SASEGT. CDR3 loop: CASSERGQGASPLHF. The CDR3 region has the DNA TGTGCCAGCAGTGAAAGAGGGCAGGGGGCCTCACCCCTCCACTTT.

This clone is classed as medium-sized. The chain uses TRBV7-6 and TRBJ1-1; D is undetermined. The ends were cut back, 0 bases at V and 0 bases at J, with 2 bases in the middle. CDR1 and CDR2 (germline): SGHVS, FNYEAQ. CDR3 length equals 13 residues. In DNA, the CDR3 is TGTGCCAGCAGCTTAGCCCTGAACACTGAAGCTTTCTTT. This encodes CASSLALNTEAFF.

CDR3 residues: CASSLDSGANVLTF. The CDR3 DNA follows: TGTGCCAGCAGCCTAGACTCTGGGGCCAACGTCCTGACTTTC. The chain is built from TRBV6-6 and TRBJ2-6; no clear D. Germline V lookup: CDR1 MNHNY, CDR2 SVGAGI (reference sequence). The CDR3 spans 14 residues. Trimming left V 6 bases short and J 0 bases short, with 6 bases between.

The chain joins TRBV14 to TRBJ1-4, with a weak D call TRBD1 (5 bases). Trimming removed 4 bases at V and 7 bases at J, with 13 bases between. Germline V gene data show CDR1 as SGHDN and CDR2 as FVKESK. The CDR3 runs 14 residues. The CDR3 protein is CASSLAGRTEKLFF. For the CDR3, the DNA is TGTGCCAGCAGCCTAGCGGGGCGAACTGAAAAACTGTTTTTT.

The CDR3 here is CASSFGLTNEKLFF. In nucleotides, the CDR3 is TGCGCCAGCAGCTTCGGCTTAACTAATGAAAAACTGTTTTTT. The V call is TRBV5-1, the J call TRBJ1-4; D gene uncertain. Trimming shortened V by 2 bases and J by 1 base, and 6 bases separated the two germline ends. Germline loops: CDR1 SGHRS, CDR2 YFSETQ. The CDR3 has 14 amino acids.

This clone was seen only a few times. CDR3 DNA sequence: TGCGCCAGCAGCCAAGATCTCTATGAGACACCCAACTATGGCTACACCTTC. Residues: CASSQDLYETPNYGYTF. The chain links TRBV4-3 to TRBJ1-2; D is unresolved. The V end was cut by 0 bases, the J end by 2 bases, with 16 bases between. Germline V gene data show CDR1 as LGHNA and CDR2 as YSLEER. This CDR3 comprises 17 residues.

The chain employs TRBV15 and TRBJ2-1; unclear D gene. The CDR3 loop spans 16 amino acids. The germline gives CDR1 LNHNV, CDR2 YYDKDF (reference sequence). V was shortened by 1 base and J by 0 bases, with 10 bases between the two germline ends. CDR3 in amino acids: CATSRGEKSSYNEQFF. CDR3 in DNA: TGTGCCACCAGCAGAGGGGAAAAGAGCTCCTACAATGAGCAGTTCTTC.

The V call is TRBV2, the J call TRBJ1-3; D call uncertain. The germline gives CDR1 SNHLY, CDR2 FYNNEI. This CDR3 has 13 amino acids. With 6 bases removed from V and 4 bases from J, the gap between germline ends came to 10 bases. In DNA form, the CDR3 reads TGTGCCAGCAGAGGGAGAGGGGGAAACACCATATATTTT. This codes for CASRGRGGNTIYF.

The rearrangement joins TRBV5-6 to TRBJ2-7, with D perhaps TRBD1 or TRBD2 (5 bases each). Trimming removed 4 bases at V and 2 bases at J, with 10 bases between. In germline, CDR1 is SGHDT, CDR2 YYEEEE. This CDR3 comprises 13 residues. CDR3 nucleotides: TGTGCCAGCAGCCTCCGGGGCCCCTACGAGCAGTACTTC. Protein sequence: CASSLRGPYEQYF. The complete variable domain, with remaining parts taken from reference TRBV5-6 and TRBJ2-7, reads DAGVTQSPTHLIKTRGQQVTLRCSPKSGHDTVSWYQQALGQGPQFIFQYYEEEERQRGNFPDRFSGHQFPNYSSELNVNALLLGDSALYLCASSLRGPYEQYFGPGTRLTVT.

A few counts support this clone. At one of its ends the junction is not consistent with the germline gene, which may arise from a read error. Other DNA sequences of this sample code for an identical CDR3. The V call is TRBV10-1, the J call TRBJ1-6; D unclear. This CDR3 has 16 amino acids. Looked up from germline, CDR1 is WNHNN and CDR2 is SYGVQD (reference sequence). CDR3 DNA: TGCGCCAGCAGTTCAGGTAGGGTCGAATATAACTCACCCCTCCACTTT. This translates into CASSSGRVEYNSPLHF.

This clone came up a few times. CDR3 nucleotides: TGCGCCAGCAGCTTGGCCGGTTCGGTAGCTTTCTTT. Encoded protein: CASSLAGSVAFF. The genes are TRBV5-1 and TRBJ1-1; D is unresolved. Trimming took 0 bases from V and 10 from J, leaving 10 bases between them. Germline assignment: CDR1 SGHRS and CDR2 YFSETQ. The CDR3 is 12 residues long.

This chain links TRBV5-6 with TRBJ1-2; no firm D call. Germline CDR1 reads SGHDT; CDR2 reads YYEEEE. The CDR3 is 13 amino acids. Deletions cut 1 base from V and 6 bases from J, with 10 bases between. CDR3 loop: CASSLTRLDGYTF. The CDR3 DNA sequence: TGTGCCAGCAGCTTGACCAGGTTGGATGGCTACACCTTC.

The rearrangement links TRBV18 to TRBJ2-1; possibly TRBD2 for D (5 bases). V gave up 6 bases and J gave up 5 bases, with 5 bases separating them. Germline assignment: CDR1 KGHSH and CDR2 LQKENI. There are 11 residues in the CDR3. This CDR3 reads CASSTNNEQFF. DNA of the CDR3: TGTGCCAGCTCGACTAACAATGAGCAGTTCTTC.

V and J are TRBV2 and TRBJ1-2; D gene ambiguous. Trimming stripped 1 base from V and 4 bases from J, with 7 bases between. The CDR3 sequence is 13 residues long. The germline CDR1 and CDR2 sequences are SNHLY and FYNNEI. Here the CDR3 DNA reads TGTGCCAGCAGTGAAGGAGCTACCTATGGCTACACCTTC. This sequence encodes CASSEGATYGYTF.

This clone was seen just once. The J gene is TRBJ2-7, the V gene TRBV15, with 8 bases aligning to TRBD1. Per the germline V gene, CDR1 is LNHNV and CDR2 is YYDKDF (reference sequence). This CDR3 has 13 residues. Trimming cost V 3 bases and J 5 bases; bases outside gene matches: 3. DNA for the CDR3: TGTGCCACCAGCAGGGACAGGGTGCACGAGCAGTACTTC. It specifies CATSRDRVHEQYF.

CDR3 residues: CASSENPSSGELFF. The CDR3 nucleotides read TGTGCCAGCAGTGAAAATCCCTCGTCCGGGGAGCTGTTTTTT. The rearrangement uses TRBV6-1 and TRBJ2-2, with no clear D. Germline V CDR1 and CDR2: MNHNS, SASEGT. The CDR3 extends over 14 amino acids. Trimming shortened V by 2 bases and J by 6 bases, and 10 bases separated the two germline ends.

J is TRBJ1-6 and V is TRBV6-1; 9 nucleotides align to TRBD1. Trimming took 5 bases from V and 6 from J; bases not matched to a gene: 5. CDR3 length: 15 amino acids. The germline V gene encodes CDR1 MNHNS and CDR2 SASEGT. CDR3 sequence reads: CASSPGTGFNSPLHF. The CDR3 nucleotides read TGTGCCAGCAGTCCCGGGACAGGGTTTAATTCACCCCTCCACTTT.

The chain is built from TRBV6-4 and TRBJ2-3; 8 nucleotides align to TRBD2. This CDR3 is built from 16 residues. With 0 bases clipped from V and 0 bases from J, the junction kept 2 bases outside the gene matches. CDR1 is MRHNA, CDR2 SNTAGT, per germline. The CDR3 region has the DNA TGTGCCAGCAGTGACTCCGCGGGGGGAAGCACAGATACGCAGTATTTT. Encoded protein: CASSDSAGGSTDTQYF.

The chain employs TRBV9 and TRBJ2-1; D is uncertain. Germline CDR1 is SGDLS and CDR2 is YYNGEE. The CDR3 contains 14 residues. Between the trimmed V and J ends, which lost 3 bases and 8 bases, there was a span of 15 bases. In DNA, the CDR3 is TGTGCCAGCAGCGCACCCTCTAATTCCGATGAGCAGTTCTTC. Its protein is CASSAPSNSDEQFF.

The gene calls are TRBV2 and TRBJ1-3; 9 bases fit TRBD1. CDR1 SNHLY and CDR2 FYNNEI come from the germline V gene. J gave up 3 bases and V 8 bases, and 5 bases lay outside the gene matches. The CDR3 loop spans 14 amino acids. The DNA of the CDR3 is TGTGCCAGCCAGACGACAGGGGGTGGAAACACCATATATTTT. Translation: CASQTTGGGNTIYF.